A selection of T cell receptor beta chains follows, all from one sample in a study of cytomegalovirus exposure and HLA in healthy donors. This table comes from immunoSEQ multiplex PCR, and its TCRdb copy is limited to in-frame clones, with some not included. The sample consists of some 190,000 clones, roughly 80% of them appearing once. Input material: PBMCs. The receptor source for this set is a woman aged 18-29 years in good health and CMV-seronegative. Each CDR3 is given with its conserved first and last residue. A D gene is named only where the DNA matches it firmly. The size field is filled for only some rows; it gives once, few, many or a size class.

CDR3: CASSYFKGAGNTIYF; DNA: TGTGCCAGCAGTTACTTCAAGGGAGCTGGAAACACCATATATTTT; J: TRBJ1-3; V: TRBV6-5; size: once; D: -
CDR3: CASSLGELYEQYF; DNA: TGTGCCAGCAGCTTAGGCGAACTCTACGAGCAGTACTTC; J: TRBJ2-7; V: TRBV13; size: -; D: -
CDR3: CASTPSLSGANVLTF; DNA: TGTGCCAGTACTCCAAGCCTCTCTGGGGCCAACGTCCTGACTTTC; J: TRBJ2-6; V: TRBV19; size: -; D: -
CDR3: CASSEERGGLAVLRAGNEQFF; DNA: TGTGCCAGCAGTGAAGAGAGGGGGGGACTAGCGGTTCTGAGAGCAGGGAATGAGCAGTTCTTC; J: TRBJ2-1; V: TRBV6-1; size: -; D: TRBD2
CDR3: CASSEVTASYEQYF; DNA: TGTGCCAGCAGTGAAGTAACAGCTTCCTACGAGCAGTACTTC; J: TRBJ2-7; V: TRBV6-1; size: -; D: -
CDR3: CASSLEGAGASPLHF; DNA: TGTGCCAGCAGCTTAGAAGGTGCCGGAGCGTCACCCCTCCACTTT; J: TRBJ1-6; V: TRBV7-8; size: -; D: -
CDR3: CASSPRGNTEAFF; DNA: TGTGCCAGCAGCCCCAGGGGTAACACTGAAGCTTTCTTT; J: TRBJ1-1; V: TRBV9; size: -; D: -
CDR3: CASSQAGTAFTEAFF; DNA: TGTGCCAGCAGCCAAGCCGGGACAGCCTTTACTGAAGCTTTCTTT; J: TRBJ1-1; V: TRBV14; size: -; D: TRBD1
CDR3: CATSKLQVVATEAFF; DNA: TGTGCCACCAGCAAATTACAGGTTGTGGCCACTGAAGCTTTCTTT; J: TRBJ1-1; V: TRBV15; size: -; D: -
CDR3: CASSLVEDNTEAFF; DNA: TGTGCCAGCAGTTTAGTGGAGGACAACACTGAAGCTTTCTTT; J: TRBJ1-1; V: TRBV13; size: -; D: -
CDR3: CASSYTPQVSYGYTF; DNA: TGTGCCAGCAGTTATACGCCTCAGGTCTCCTATGGCTACACCTTC; J: TRBJ1-2; V: TRBV6-5; size: -; D: -